The T cell receptor beta chain under discussion was sequenced for a study of cytotoxic CD8 clonotypes in ibrutinib-treated CLL. Study context: Among responders, about 25 were partial and 2 complete; after median roughly 68 months, about 15 stayed remitted and some twelve progressed.

This CDR3 comprises 12 residues. Germline V gives CDR1 SGHVS, CDR2 FQNEAQ. The germline V and J ends were trimmed by 4 bases and 7 bases, with 9 bases remaining between them. The data were produced by immunoSEQ multiplex PCR, yet TCRdb's version contains in-frame clones alone and is incomplete. The table has 130,000 or so clones, 60% to 85% seen once. PBMCs that had been cryopreserved were the source of roughly 2 micrograms of genomic DNA for TCR beta libraries. In this sample, this clone turned up once. The antigen is not known. Study-level results: Sustained-remission patients were sampled at one set of times and progressing patients at different ones.

Here the sequenced sample was PBMCs, taken after 12 months of ibrutinib treatment. The clonotype was recovered from a human donor with chronic lymphocytic leukemia. V is TRBV7-8 and J is TRBJ2-3; no clear D gene. CDR3 bases: TGTGCCAGCAGCTCTTACGGAAATACGCAGTATTTT. It specifies CASSSYGNTQYF. Full variable domain (rest looked up from reference TRBV7-8 and TRBJ2-3): GAGVSQSPRYKVAKRGQDVALRCDPISGHVSLFWYQQALGQGPEFLTYFQNEAQLDKSGLPSDRFFAERPEGSVSTLKIQRTQQEDSAVYLCASSSYGNTQYFGPGTRLTVL.